A single sample gave rise to the 30 T cell receptor beta chains below, sequenced in a study of blood T cell repertoires in COVID-19. Measured with immunoSEQ multiplex PCR; TCRdb has only the in-frame clones, and not every one. The sample records over 85,000 clones, roughly 90% being singletons. Sample: peripheral blood. The source of these receptors is a woman aged 45 to 65 with COVID-19, enrolled during active disease.

The chain employs TRBV12-3 or TRBV12-4 and TRBJ1-1; D is undetermined. V shed 2 bases and J shed 5 bases, with 6 bases lying between them. CDR3 size: 12 residues. As DNA, the CDR3 is TGTGCCAGCAGTTTAATGGAGACTGAAGCTTTCTTT. Amino acids: CASSLMETEAFF.

The chain uses TRBV30 and TRBJ1-2, with 8 nucleotides matching TRBD1. This CDR3 has 19 amino acids. J gave up 0 bases and V 0 bases, and 15 bases lay outside the gene matches. From germline, CDR1 is GTSNPN and CDR2 SVGIG (reference sequence). The CDR3 coding sequence is TGTGCCTGGAGTGTATGGTCAGGGGGCTCTCATCTAGCTAACTATGGCTACACCTTC. Translating it yields CAWSVWSGGSHLANYGYTF.

The chain recombines TRBV15 with TRBJ1-5; weak D call: TRBD1 (5 bases). The CDR3 has 12 amino acids. Deletions cut 8 bases from V and 3 bases from J, with 8 bases between. Germline V gene lookup returns CDR1 LNHNV and CDR2 YYDKDF (reference sequence). CDR3 DNA sequence: TGTGCCACCCAAGGGGACAATCAGCCCCAGCATTTT. Its translation is CATQGDNQPQHF.

The gene calls are TRBV7-8 and TRBJ1-1; D unresolved. CDR3 length equals 14 residues. Trimming removed 1 base from V and 0 bases from J, with 6 bases in between. Per germline, CDR1 SGHVS and CDR2 FQNEAQ. Here the CDR3 DNA reads TGTGCCAGCAGCTTAGGAGGGATGAACACTGAAGCTTTCTTT. This gives the protein CASSLGGMNTEAFF.

The chain joins TRBV18 to TRBJ1-1, with a possible D match to TRBD1 (5 bases). The CDR3 loop spans 13 amino acids. V lost 6 bases and J lost 6, with 14 bases in between. Germline loops: CDR1 KGHSH, CDR2 LQKENI. CDR3 sequence (DNA): TGTGCCAGCTCGACGGGGGGGATCGCTGAAGCTTTCTTT. Protein sequence: CASSTGGIAEAFF.

J is TRBJ2-3 and V is TRBV6-5; TRBD1 aligns across 7 bases. This CDR3 has 14 residues. Trimming at V came to 6 bases and at J to 2 bases, leaving 5 bases not matched to a gene. Germline assignment: CDR1 MNHEY and CDR2 SVGAGI. The CDR3 DNA sequence: TGTGCCAGCAGCCTACAGGGGACCACAGATACGCAGTATTTT. Its translation is CASSLQGTTDTQYF.

In this sample, this clone turned up once. The chain joins TRBV25-1 to TRBJ1-1, with unresolved D. The V gene lost 7 bases and the J gene lost 5 bases, with 17 bases spanning the gap. CDR1 and CDR2 (germline): MGHDK, SYGVNS. This CDR3 is 14 amino acids long. As DNA, the CDR3 is TGTGCCAGCAAACCAGGCCGCACGGGGACTGAAGCTTTCTTT. It codes for CASKPGRTGTEAFF. The entire variable domain, with the rest obtained from reference TRBV25-1 and TRBJ1-1, is as follows: EADIYQTPRYLVIGTGKKITLECSQTMGHDKMYWYQQDPGMELHLIHYSYGVNSTEKGDLSSESTVSRIRTEHFPLTLESARPSHTSQYLCASKPGRTGTEAFFGQGTRLTVV.

The chain couples TRBV7-9 to TRBJ1-2, with D maybe TRBD1 (6 bases). V lost 5 bases and J 5 bases, leaving 15 bases between the germline ends. Germline CDR1 is SEHNR and CDR2 is FQNEAQ (reference sequence). This CDR3 is 14 amino acids long. This CDR3 reads CASSVEGGNYGYTF. For the CDR3, the DNA is TGTGCCAGCAGCGTCGAGGGGGGGAATTATGGCTACACCTTC.

The rearrangement joins TRBV19 to TRBJ2-3; TRBD1 might be the D (5 bases). Trimming left V 3 bases short and J 5 bases short, with 12 bases between. There are 14 residues in the CDR3. CDR1 LNHDA and CDR2 SQIVND come from the germline V gene (reference sequence). The CDR3 DNA sequence: TGTGCCAGTAGTATTGAAAGGGGTGGAGATACGCAGTATTTT. As protein: CASSIERGGDTQYF. Together with reference TRBV19 and TRBJ2-3, the CDR3 gives the full variable domain: DGGITQSPKYLFRKEGQNVTLSCEQNLNHDAMYWYRQDPGQGLRLIYYSQIVNDFQKGDIAEGYSVSREKKESFPLTVTSAQKNPTAFYLCASSIERGGDTQYFGPGTRLTVL.

This rearrangement joins TRBV7-9 to TRBJ1-1; TRBD1 might be the D (5 bases). The CDR3 totals 16 residues. Trimming took off 1 base at V and 1 base at J, with 13 bases between the two ends. CDR1 is SEHNR, CDR2 FQNEAQ, per germline (reference sequence). CDR3 region: CASSLVGWDSNTEAFF. In DNA form, the CDR3 reads TGTGCCAGCAGCTTAGTAGGTTGGGACTCGAACACTGAAGCTTTCTTT.

This clone came up a few times. The rearrangement links TRBV19 to TRBJ1-1, with D maybe TRBD1 (6 bases). This CDR3 has 13 residues. V was pared by 4 bases and J by 4 bases, with 10 bases between. Germline V gene sequence: CDR1 LNHDA, CDR2 SQIVND (reference sequence). CDR3 DNA sequence: TGTGCCAGTAGTAGGGGCAGGGGCACTGAAGCTTTCTTT. It is translated as CASSRGRGTEAFF.

This chain uses TRBV2 with TRBJ1-3, with D tentatively TRBD1 (5 bases). Germline V gives CDR1 SNHLY, CDR2 FYNNEI. The length of the CDR3 is 15 residues. Trimming stripped 4 bases from V and 5 bases from J, with 15 bases between. As DNA, the CDR3 is TGTGCCAGCAGTGGGGACCCGGAGGGGCGAAACACCATATATTTT. It is translated as CASSGDPEGRNTIYF.

This rearrangement joins TRBV5-6 to TRBJ1-2; 7 bases are a match to TRBD1. Germline assignment: CDR1 SGHDT and CDR2 YYEEEE. The V segment lost 3 bases and the J segment 2 bases; nucleotides outside the gene matches: 4. The CDR3 sequence is 14 residues long. The CDR3 DNA is TGTGCCAGCAGCTACCAGGGGGAGAACTATGGCTACACCTTC. Translating it yields CASSYQGENYGYTF.

The chain carries TRBV19 and TRBJ2-3, with a possible D match to TRBD2 (6 bases). The CDR3 covers 15 residues. The germline gives CDR1 LNHDA, CDR2 SQIVND (reference sequence). The ends were cut back, 7 bases at V and 2 bases at J, with 16 bases in the middle. In DNA, the CDR3 is TGTGCCAGTAAAGAGAGCGGGTTCTTCACAGATACGCAGTATTTT. It translates to CASKESGFFTDTQYF.

The V and J genes are TRBV27 and TRBJ2-1; 15 bases agree with TRBD2. The junction had 6 bases not matched to a gene; V was cut back by 5 bases and J by 10 bases. Looked up from germline, CDR1 is MNHEY and CDR2 is SMNVEV (reference sequence). CDR3 length: 15 residues. The CDR3 sequence: CASSPGLAGGREQFF. The CDR3 nucleotides read TGTGCCAGCAGTCCGGGACTAGCGGGGGGTCGGGAGCAGTTCTTC.

The rearrangement uses TRBV4-3 and TRBJ2-3; 8 nucleotides align to TRBD2. This CDR3 spans 16 amino acids. J gave up 0 bases and V 3 bases, and 5 bases lay outside the gene matches. Germline V CDR1 and CDR2: LGHNA, YSLEER. Here the CDR3 DNA reads TGCGCCAGCAGCCAGATGGCGGGGGGTAGCACAGATACGCAGTATTTT. Amino acids: CASSQMAGGSTDTQYF.

The gene calls are TRBV11-2 and TRBJ1-5; D remains unclear. CDR3 length equals 15 residues. Germline CDR1 is SGHAT and CDR2 is FQNNGV. The ends were cut back, 1 base at V and 4 bases at J, with 11 bases in the middle. The CDR3 sequence is CASSLVRGRNQPQHF. In DNA form, the CDR3 reads TGTGCCAGCAGCTTAGTCCGCGGTAGAAATCAGCCCCAGCATTTT.

V is TRBV19 and J is TRBJ2-1; D gene uncertain. V shed 3 bases and J shed 2 bases, with 8 bases lying between them. The CDR3 loop spans 14 amino acids. Germline lookup yields CDR1 LNHDA and CDR2 SQIVND (reference sequence). The CDR3 DNA follows: TGTGCCAGTAGTATGTCAGATACCTACAATGAGCAGTTCTTC. As protein: CASSMSDTYNEQFF.

The chain has TRBV5-8 and TRBJ2-7, with 13 bases fitting TRBD2. The CDR3 is made up of 17 amino acids. Trimming at V came to 1 base and at J to 7 bases, leaving 11 bases not matched to a gene. The germline gives CDR1 SGHTS, CDR2 YDEGEE. CDR3 DNA: TGTGCCAGCAGCTTGAGGGGACTAGCGGGGCCACCGGGTGAGCAGTACGTC. Residues: CASSLRGLAGPPGEQYV.

The chain employs TRBV28 and TRBJ1-3; 7 nucleotides align to TRBD1. Germline V gene sequence: CDR1 MDHEN, CDR2 SYDVKM. Trimming cost V 6 bases and J 1 base; bases outside gene matches: 6. This CDR3 spans 15 amino acids. This CDR3 reads CASSLQGLSGNTIYF. The CDR3 bases are TGTGCCAGCAGCCTACAGGGGCTGTCTGGAAACACCATATATTTT.

The CDR3 is CASSSYEINTEAFF. The CDR3 DNA follows: TGTGCCAGCAGTTCCTACGAGATTAACACTGAAGCTTTCTTT. The chain joins TRBV27 to TRBJ1-1; no definite D call. The CDR3 covers 14 residues. From germline, CDR1 is MNHEY and CDR2 SMNVEV (reference sequence). V lost 4 bases, J lost 2 bases, and 11 bases lay in between.

The table lists this clone with a count of one. V and J are TRBV6-4 and TRBJ2-1, with D possibly being TRBD1 (5 bases). V gave up 4 bases and J gave up 10 bases, with 14 bases separating them. Germline CDR1 reads MRHNA; CDR2 reads SNTAGT. CDR3 length equals 13 residues. The CDR3 DNA follows: TGTGCCAGCAGTGTGGGGCAGGAGAAAGAGCAGTTCTTC. The encoded protein is CASSVGQEKEQFF.

The rearrangement links TRBV18 to TRBJ1-2; a possible D gene is TRBD1 (5 bases). The V and J ends lost 2 bases and 7 bases respectively, with 11 bases between them. This CDR3 comprises 13 residues. Germline V gene sequence: CDR1 KGHSH, CDR2 LQKENI. The DNA of the CDR3 is TGTGCCAGCTCACCAAGGCAGGGAGGTGGCTACACCTTC. Protein product: CASSPRQGGGYTF.

The rearrangement links TRBV24-1 to TRBJ2-3, with a tentative D call TRBD1 (5 bases). The CDR3 has 15 residues. V was shortened by 3 bases and J by 8 bases, with 17 bases between the two germline ends. The germline V gene has CDR1 KGHDR and CDR2 SFDVKD. The CDR3 sequence is CATSDPRGSKGTQYF. The CDR3 nucleotides are TGTGCCACCAGTGATCCTAGGGGCTCCAAAGGTACGCAGTATTTT.

The chain is built from TRBV6-5 and TRBJ2-7; possible D gene TRBD1, 6 bases. The germline V gene encodes CDR1 MNHEY and CDR2 SVGAGI. V was cut by 4 bases and J by 0 bases, with 16 bases left in between. This CDR3 has 16 residues. In DNA form, the CDR3 reads TGTGCCAGCAGTTCTCCGGGACACAGGAGCTCCTACGAGCAGTACGTC. Translated, it gives CASSSPGHRSSYEQYV.

The genes are TRBV6-1 and TRBJ1-5, with a tentative D call TRBD1 (6 bases). The germline gives CDR1 MNHNS, CDR2 SASEGT. The CDR3 has 16 residues. V lost 4 bases, J lost 4 bases, and 17 bases lay in between. This CDR3 is CASSAQGHAKNQPQHF. CDR3 DNA: TGTGCCAGCAGTGCCCAGGGACACGCGAAAAATCAGCCCCAGCATTTT.

This chain uses TRBV6-6 with TRBJ1-4; no firm D call. V was pared by 0 bases and J by 4 bases, with 9 bases between. Germline V gives CDR1 MNHNY, CDR2 SVGAGI (reference sequence). This CDR3 is 15 amino acids long. The CDR3 region has the DNA TGTGCCAGCAGTTACTCGGGAGGGATTAATGAAAAACTGTTTTTT. Amino acids: CASSYSGGINEKLFF.

The chain employs TRBV6-4 and TRBJ1-6; TRBD1 aligns across 7 bases. The CDR3 covers 15 residues. Germline CDR1 MRHNA, CDR2 SNTAGT. With 10 bases clipped from V and 8 bases from J, the junction kept 14 bases outside the gene matches. CDR3 DNA: TGTGCCATACTATCCCCGGGACAGAGAGATTCACCCCTCCACTTT. This sequence encodes CAILSPGQRDSPLHF.

The chain recombines TRBV2 with TRBJ1-1, with D perhaps TRBD1 (5 bases). The CDR3 is made up of 18 amino acids. Germline CDR1 and CDR2: SNHLY and FYNNEI. The V end lost 5 bases, the J end lost 2 bases, and 24 bases lay between the germline ends. CDR3 DNA: TGTGCCAGCAGTAGAGTCGGGGGACTGCCCCCGAAAAACACTGAAGCTTTCTTT. This codes for CASSRVGGLPPKNTEAFF.

J is TRBJ2-2 and V is TRBV7-2; no clear D gene. The germline V and J ends were trimmed by 7 bases and 0 bases, with 6 bases remaining between them. Germline V gives CDR1 SGHTA, CDR2 FQGNSA. The CDR3 is 13 residues long. This CDR3 reads CASNSPNTGELFF. CDR3 coding DNA: TGTGCCAGCAACAGCCCGAACACCGGGGAGCTGTTTTTT.